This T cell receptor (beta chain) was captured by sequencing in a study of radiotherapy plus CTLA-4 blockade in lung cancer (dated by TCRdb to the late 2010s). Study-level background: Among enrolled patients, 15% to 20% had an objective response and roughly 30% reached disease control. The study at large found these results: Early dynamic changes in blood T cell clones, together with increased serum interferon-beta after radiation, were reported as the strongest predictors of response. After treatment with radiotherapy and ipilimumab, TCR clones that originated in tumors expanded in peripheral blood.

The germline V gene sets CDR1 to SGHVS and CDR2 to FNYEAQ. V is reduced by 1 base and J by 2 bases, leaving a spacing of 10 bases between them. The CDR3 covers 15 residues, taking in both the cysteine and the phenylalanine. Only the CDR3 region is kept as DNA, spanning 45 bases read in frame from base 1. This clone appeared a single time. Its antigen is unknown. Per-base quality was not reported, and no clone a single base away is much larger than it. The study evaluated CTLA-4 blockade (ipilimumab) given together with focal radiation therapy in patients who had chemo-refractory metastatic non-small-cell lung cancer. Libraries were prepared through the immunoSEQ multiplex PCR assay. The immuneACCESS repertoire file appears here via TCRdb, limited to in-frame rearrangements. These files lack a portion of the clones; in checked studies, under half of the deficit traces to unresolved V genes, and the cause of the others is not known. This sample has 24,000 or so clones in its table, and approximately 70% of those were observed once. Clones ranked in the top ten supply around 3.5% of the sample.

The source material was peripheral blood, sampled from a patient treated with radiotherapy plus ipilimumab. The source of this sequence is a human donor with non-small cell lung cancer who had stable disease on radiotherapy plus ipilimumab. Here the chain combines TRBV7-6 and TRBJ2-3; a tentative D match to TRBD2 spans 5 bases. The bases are TGTGCCAGCAGCTTAGGAGGGCTAACCACAGATACGCAGTATTTT. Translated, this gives CASSLGGLTTDTQYF.